Listed below are T cell receptor beta chains from one sample, sequenced in a study of blood T cell repertoires in COVID-19. This table comes from immunoSEQ multiplex PCR, and its TCRdb copy is limited to in-frame clones, with some not included. The sample has 250,000 to 350,000 clones; around 92% are singletons. Sequencing was carried out using PBMCs or T cells enriched from blood (not recorded which). Receptors were obtained from a woman aged 50 to 60 who had been exposed to COVID-19. The CDR3 runs from the conserved cysteine through the conserved F or W. The D gene is left open where the match is weak. Part of the rows lack a size; the others show once, few, many or a class for expanded clones.

NA	TRBV5-5	TRBJ2-2	NA	CASRPVRGHGELFF	TGTGCCAGCAGGCCCGTCAGGGGCCACGGGGAGCTGTTTTTT
NA	TRBV30	TRBJ2-5	NA	CAWSVLAEETQYF	TGTGCCTGGAGTGTACTGGCGGAAGAGACCCAGTACTTC
NA	TRBV12-3/TRBV12-4	TRBJ2-7	NA	CASSFSSEQYF	TGTGCCAGCAGTTTCAGTTCCGAGCAGTACTTC
NA	TRBV6-5	TRBJ1-2	NA	CASTLDSPYGYTF	TGTGCCAGCACCCTAGACAGTCCCTATGGCTACACCTTC
NA	TRBV4-1	TRBJ2-7	NA	CASSQDGRTGRVYEQYF	TGCGCCAGCAGCCAAGATGGGCGAACAGGGAGGGTCTACGAGCAGTACTTC
NA	TRBV7-8	TRBJ1-3	NA	CASSLREASGNTIYF	TGTGCCAGCAGCTTGAGGGAGGCCTCTGGAAACACCATATATTTT
NA	TRBV5-4	TRBJ1-6	NA	CASSLVQAVGNSPLHF	TGTGCCAGCAGCTTGGTGCAGGCCGTCGGTAATTCACCCCTCCACTTT
NA	TRBV5-6	TRBJ1-3	TRBD1	CASSLYATGAVSGNTIYF	TGTGCCAGCAGCTTATACGCGACAGGGGCAGTCTCTGGAAACACCATATATTTT
NA	TRBV6-5	TRBJ2-1	NA	CATGSLGNEQFF	TGTGCCACCGGGTCCTTGGGCAATGAGCAGTTCTTC
NA	TRBV19	TRBJ2-1	TRBD1	CATKVRGLNEQFF	TGTGCCACAAAGGTCAGGGGGCTCAATGAGCAGTTCTTC
NA	TRBV11-1	TRBJ2-7	NA	CASSPARGQGNYEQYF	TGTGCCAGCAGCCCAGCGCGAGGACAAGGTAACTACGAGCAGTACTTC
NA	TRBV10-3	TRBJ2-7	NA	CAIRSFLDEQYF	TGTGCCATCAGGAGCTTCCTCGACGAGCAGTACTTC
NA	TRBV4-2	TRBJ2-7	TRBD2	CASSQDSGLTYEQYF	TGTGCCAGCAGCCAAGATAGCGGGTTAACCTACGAGCAGTACTTC
once	TRBV28	TRBJ2-1	NA	CASSSLEGASYNEQFF	TGTGCCAGCAGTTCCCTGGAGGGGGCGTCCTACAATGAGCAGTTCTTC
NA	TRBV11-3	TRBJ2-1	TRBD2	CASSRAASGGSEQFF	TGTGCCAGCAGCCGGGCGGCTAGCGGGGGGAGTGAGCAGTTCTTC
NA	TRBV10-3	TRBJ2-7	NA	CAISPLGNGVGEQYF	TGTGCCATCAGTCCCCTGGGCAACGGGGTTGGGGAGCAGTACTTC
NA	TRBV18	TRBJ1-1	NA	CASSLSRADTEAFF	TGTGCCAGCTCACTCTCCAGGGCGGACACTGAAGCTTTCTTT
NA	TRBV2	TRBJ1-1	NA	CASAQAGDEAFF	TGTGCCAGCGCCCAAGCGGGGGACGAAGCTTTCTTT
NA	TRBV28	TRBJ2-5	NA	CASSESRGKETQYF	TGTGCCAGCAGTGAGAGTAGGGGAAAGGAGACCCAGTACTTC
NA	TRBV24-1	TRBJ1-1	TRBD1	CATRTGGNMNTEAFF	TGTGCCACCCGGACAGGGGGGAACATGAACACTGAAGCTTTCTTT
once	TRBV28	TRBJ2-7	TRBD2	CASSFAGAYEQYF	TGTGCCAGCAGTTTCGCGGGGGCCTACGAGCAGTACTTC
once	TRBV4-2	TRBJ2-2	NA	CASSQSGVLGPHTGELFF	TGTGCCAGCAGCCAATCGGGGGTCCTGGGTCCCCACACCGGGGAGCTGTTTTTT
NA	TRBV9	TRBJ1-1	TRBD1	CASSVTGGSEAFF	TGTGCCAGCAGCGTAACAGGGGGTTCTGAAGCTTTCTTT